This T cell receptor (beta chain) appears in the sequencing data of a study of cytomegalovirus exposure and HLA in healthy donors. In the PCR, 60 Vbeta and 13 Jbeta primers were used. Clones were sequenced by immunoSEQ multiplex PCR, and TCRdb holds only the in-frame ones, with some missing. The sample records fewer than 120,000 clones, 70% to 85% being singletons. CDR1 MNHEY and CDR2 SMNVEV come from the germline V gene (reference sequence). The V segment lost 7 bases and the J segment 0 bases; nucleotides outside the gene matches: 7. CDR3 length: 15 amino acids. In its sample, this clone was seen once. Antigen unknown. Study-wide results and caveats: A link between a missense DCLRE1C variant and TCR beta V- and J-gene trimming emerged from a later analysis.

This chain connects TRBV27 to TRBJ2-3, with TRBD1 matching over 7 bases. The source material was PBMCs. The receptor was isolated from a man aged 25 to 40 in good health and CMV-seropositive. This chain's CDR3 is CASNFGTASTDTQYF. The CDR3 DNA is TGTGCCAGCAACTTCGGGACAGCGAGCACAGATACGCAGTATTTT.